This T cell receptor beta chain was sequenced during a study of CD8+CD57+ T cells in acquired aplastic anemia (dated by TCRdb to the late 2010s). For context, the study as a whole: A mean of about 3 ug of DNA, ranging from 0.2 to 27.4 ug, was extracted from sorted CD4+ and CD8+ cells. CD8+CD57+ expansion was defined as a frequency above the mean frequency observed in healthy subjects.

Flow cytometry had shown CD8+CD57+ cell expansion in the patients selected for sequencing. Severe acquired aplastic anemia was diagnosed in all patients according to International Study of Aplastic Anemia and Agranulocytosis and Camitta criteria. No patient had received any therapy when blood was sampled. In the study, sorted CD4+ and CD8+ blood T cells from patients with severe aplastic anemia and from healthy subjects underwent deep sequencing of TCR repertoires. Patients were enrolled in the USA under clinicaltrials.gov protocols 00001620, 01623167, 00001397, 00071045, 00081523 and 00961064. Ficoll-Paque density gradient centrifugation was used to isolate peripheral blood mononuclear cells. Before DNA extraction, CD4+ and CD8+ T cells were sorted by FACS or by magnetic beads. CDR1 SEHNR and CDR2 FQNEAQ are derived from the germline V gene (reference sequence). CDR3 length: 14 amino acids, cysteine to phenylalanine. The CDR3 DNA has 42 bases and is translated from base 1. Between the V and J ends, shortened by 1 base and 2 bases respectively, the junction contains 9 bases.

TCR beta VDJ combination and CDR3 sequence profiling used genomic DNA as the template. An Illumina HiSeq 2000 was used for TCR repertoire sequencing. The published analysis was carried out like this. Repertoire assessment relied on Simpson's diversity index, CDR3 size and DJ length profiles, and TRBV/TRBJ rearrangement plots. The most abundant DNA sequence in the deep sequencing data was taken as the immunodominant clone. CDR3 amino acid sequences were screened for sharing across subjects and compared with published repertoires and the VDJdb database. The public reads were reanalyzed by TCRdb: fastp trimming at Q25, MiXCR alignment, in-frame beta chains only. CDR3 protein duplicates are merged, each entry listing the most common genes and DNA. TCRdb assigned the V and J calls; the authors' analysis was not used. Counted in this sample were approximately 300,000 distinct CDR3 sequences; about 50% of them appeared once. The ten top clones hold approximately 1.2% of the sample.

This clonotype came up a few times. There is no known antigen for this receptor. Nothing much larger sits one base from this clone, and base qualities are not available. What the authors observed across the whole study: Between patients and healthy controls, no significant difference in CD8+ Simpson's diversity was found (P=0.060). Some 31 CD8+ CDR3 sequences were shared between patients and controls but appeared highly expressed in patients and within their immunodominant clones.

The receptor chain draws on TRBV7-9 and TRBJ2-7; the D gene is possibly TRBD2, with 7 bases matching. Sequenced sample: sorted CD4+, CD8+, or CD8+CD57+ T cells (not recorded which) from PBMCs. The origin of this receptor is a human donor with aplastic anemia. The CDR3 protein is CASSLEGGAYEQYF. The DNA sequence is TGTGCCAGCAGCTTAGAGGGGGGGGCCTACGAGCAGTACTTC.